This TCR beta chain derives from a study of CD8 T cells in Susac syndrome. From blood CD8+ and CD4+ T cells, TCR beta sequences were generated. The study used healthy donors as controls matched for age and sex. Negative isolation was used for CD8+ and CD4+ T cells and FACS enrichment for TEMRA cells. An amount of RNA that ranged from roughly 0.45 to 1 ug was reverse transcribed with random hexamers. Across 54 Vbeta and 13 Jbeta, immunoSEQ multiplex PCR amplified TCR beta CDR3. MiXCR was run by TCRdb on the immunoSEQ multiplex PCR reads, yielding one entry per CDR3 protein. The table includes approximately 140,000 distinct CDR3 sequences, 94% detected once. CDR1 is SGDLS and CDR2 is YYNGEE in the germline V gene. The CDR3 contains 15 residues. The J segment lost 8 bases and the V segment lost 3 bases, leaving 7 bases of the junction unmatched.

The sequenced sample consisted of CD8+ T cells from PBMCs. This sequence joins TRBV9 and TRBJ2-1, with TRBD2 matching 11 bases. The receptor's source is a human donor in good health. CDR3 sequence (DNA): TGTGCCAGCAGCGGAATACTAGCGGGAGTTCATGAGCAGTTCTTC. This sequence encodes CASSGILAGVHEQFF.